The entry below gives a single T cell receptor beta chain sequence along with its context. Its specificity is not known. Here immunoSEQ multiplex PCR was the method, and the copy in TCRdb shows in-frame clones only, minus some. The data hold about 190,000 clones, with roughly 92% observed a single time. This sample was included in a study of T cell responses to AZD1222 COVID-19 vaccine. General study results and limits: After two AZD1222 doses, spike-specific TCR breadth and depth rose versus day 0. White British ancestry dominated among donors, who included more females, and clonal diversity was possibly underestimated.

The CDR3 sequence is 14 residues long. This TCR derives from an adult who received the MenACWY meningococcal vaccine as a control. The V and J genes are TRBV1 and TRBJ2-1; the table's TRBD2 call for D was not verified on the DNA. TRBV1 is described as a pseudogene. The sequenced sample was peripheral blood, obtained 28 days after the second dose of the MenACWY control vaccine. CDR3 region: CTSSPKRGVHEQFF. DNA of the CDR3: TGCACCAGCAGCCCAAAGCGGGGGGTTCATGAGCAGTTCTTC.